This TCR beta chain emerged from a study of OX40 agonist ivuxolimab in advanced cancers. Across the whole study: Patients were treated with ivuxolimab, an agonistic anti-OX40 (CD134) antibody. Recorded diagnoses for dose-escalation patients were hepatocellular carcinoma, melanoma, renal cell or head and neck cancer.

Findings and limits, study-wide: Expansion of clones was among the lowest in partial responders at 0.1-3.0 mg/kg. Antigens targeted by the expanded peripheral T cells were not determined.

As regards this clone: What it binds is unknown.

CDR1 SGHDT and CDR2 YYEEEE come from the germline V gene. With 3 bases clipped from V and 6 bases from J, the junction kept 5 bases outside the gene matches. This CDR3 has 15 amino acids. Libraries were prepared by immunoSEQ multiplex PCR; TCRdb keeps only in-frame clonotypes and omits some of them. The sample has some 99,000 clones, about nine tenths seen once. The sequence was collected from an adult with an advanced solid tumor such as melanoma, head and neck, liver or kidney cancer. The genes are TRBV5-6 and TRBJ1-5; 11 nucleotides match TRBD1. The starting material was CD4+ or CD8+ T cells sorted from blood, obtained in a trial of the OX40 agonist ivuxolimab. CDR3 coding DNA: TGTGCCAGCAGCTCTGGACAGGGGGCCGTTCAGCCCCAGCATTTT. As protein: CASSSGQGAVQPQHF.